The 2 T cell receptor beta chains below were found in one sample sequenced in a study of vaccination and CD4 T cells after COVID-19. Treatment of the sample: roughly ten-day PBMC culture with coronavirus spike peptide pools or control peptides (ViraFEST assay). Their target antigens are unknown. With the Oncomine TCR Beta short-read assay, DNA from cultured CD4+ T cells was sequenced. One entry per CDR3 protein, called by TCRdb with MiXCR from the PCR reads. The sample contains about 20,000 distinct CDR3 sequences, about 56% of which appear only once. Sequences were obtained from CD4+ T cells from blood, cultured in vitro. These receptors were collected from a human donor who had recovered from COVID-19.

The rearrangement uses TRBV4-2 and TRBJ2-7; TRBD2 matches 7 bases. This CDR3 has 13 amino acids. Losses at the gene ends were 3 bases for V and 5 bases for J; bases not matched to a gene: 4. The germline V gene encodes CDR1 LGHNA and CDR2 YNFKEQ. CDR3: CASSHDGGNEQYF. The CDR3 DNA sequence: TGTGCCAGCAGCCATGACGGGGGGAACGAGCAGTACTTC.

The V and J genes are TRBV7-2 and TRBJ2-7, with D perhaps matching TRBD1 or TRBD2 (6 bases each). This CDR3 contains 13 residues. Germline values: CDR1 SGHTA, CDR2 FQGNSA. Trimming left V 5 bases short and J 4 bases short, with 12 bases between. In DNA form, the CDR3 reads TGTGCCAGCAGCCCCGGGGGCCGATACGAGCAGTACTTC. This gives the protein CASSPGGRYEQYF.